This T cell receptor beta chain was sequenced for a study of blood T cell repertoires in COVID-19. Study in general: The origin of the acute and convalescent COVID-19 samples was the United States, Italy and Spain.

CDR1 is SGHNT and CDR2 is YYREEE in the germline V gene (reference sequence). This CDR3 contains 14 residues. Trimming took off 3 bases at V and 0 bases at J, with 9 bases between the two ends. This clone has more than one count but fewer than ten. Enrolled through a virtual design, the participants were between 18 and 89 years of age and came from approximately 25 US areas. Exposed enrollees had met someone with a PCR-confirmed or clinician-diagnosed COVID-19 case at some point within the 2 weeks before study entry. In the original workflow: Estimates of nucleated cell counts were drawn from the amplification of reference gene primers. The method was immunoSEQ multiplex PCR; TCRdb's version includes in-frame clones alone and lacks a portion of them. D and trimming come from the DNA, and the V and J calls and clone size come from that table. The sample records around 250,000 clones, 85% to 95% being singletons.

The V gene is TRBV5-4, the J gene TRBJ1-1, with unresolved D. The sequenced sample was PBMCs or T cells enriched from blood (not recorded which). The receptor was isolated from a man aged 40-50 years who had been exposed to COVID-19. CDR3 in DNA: TGTGCCAGCAGCTCGGACTGGATGAACACTGAAGCTTTCTTT. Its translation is CASSSDWMNTEAFF.